The clone carrying this TCR beta chain was seen only once. V trimming: 2 bases; J trimming: 7 bases; junction bases outside the gene matches: 9. Germline lookup yields CDR1 KGHDR and CDR2 SFDVKD. CDR3 length equals 16 residues. The sample belongs to a study of T cells in Graves' hyperthyroidism and ophthalmopathy. Amplified regions were TCR beta CDR3 sequences from RNA transcripts. The TCR CDR3 first-round RT-PCR relied on the HTBI primer set. One entry per CDR3 protein, called by TCRdb with MiXCR from the multiplex PCR reads. The repertoire consists of about 480,000 distinct CDR3 sequences, with 13% to 15% occurring once and the leading ten covering 15% to 20%.

Specimen: blood. V is TRBV24-1 and J is TRBJ2-1; TRBD2 matches at 8 bases. This receptor was identified in a woman between 18 and 30 years old with Graves' hyperthyroidism. CDR3 residues: CATSDYTAGAVNEQFF. The DNA for the CDR3 is TGTGCCACCAGTGATTATACAGCGGGAGCCGTGAATGAGCAGTTCTTC.